These 6 T cell receptor beta chains were all obtained from the same sample, sequenced in a study of blood T cells in healthy people across ages. A second PCR, run for about 7 to 11 cycles, used a sample-barcoded 5' primer plus a J-beta primer mix. TCRdb analysed the 5' RACE reads with MiXCR anew, one entry per CDR3 protein. Of around 900,000 distinct CDR3 sequences listed, about 28% are singletons. The sequenced material came from blood. All receptors come from a woman older than 75 in good health.

The gene calls are TRBV10-3 and TRBJ1-1; 8 nucleotides line up with TRBD1. This CDR3 is built from 14 residues. Germline CDR1 ENHRY, CDR2 SYGVKD. V lost 9 bases to trimming and J lost 1 base; unmatched junction nucleotides: 7. The CDR3 nucleotides are TGTGCCATATCACTGACAGGGGAGAACACTGAAGCTTTCTTT. Translation gives CAISLTGENTEAFF.

This clonotype has only a few counts. This rearrangement joins TRBV7-9 to TRBJ1-4; D remains ambiguous. CDR1 is SEHNR and CDR2 is FQNEAQ in the germline V gene (reference sequence). The germline V and J ends were trimmed by 5 bases and 10 bases, with 14 bases remaining between them. This CDR3 has 13 residues. The CDR3 is CASSPPQQGKLFF. CDR3 sequence (DNA): TGTGCCAGCAGCCCCCCGCAGCAAGGAAAACTGTTTTTT.

This clonotype was recorded many times. V and J are TRBV12-3 or TRBV12-4 and TRBJ2-3; 10 bases are a match to TRBD1. The J segment lost 9 bases and the V segment lost 5 bases, leaving 8 bases of the junction unmatched. CDR3 length: 14 amino acids. The CDR3 is CASSGTGAPATQYF. CDR3 DNA: TGTGCCAGCAGTGGGACAGGGGCCCCGGCGACGCAGTATTTT.

The V call is TRBV4-3, the J call TRBJ1-4, with D unclear. V lost 1 base and J lost 4, with 13 bases in between. This CDR3 is built from 16 residues. Germline V gene lookup returns CDR1 LGHNA and CDR2 YSLEER. The chain's CDR3 is CASSQAFARSNEKLFF. The CDR3 nucleotides read TGCGCCAGCAGCCAAGCGTTCGCTAGGAGTAATGAAAAACTGTTTTTT.

This clonotype was recorded many times. The J gene is TRBJ1-5, the V gene TRBV7-6; D call uncertain. V was shortened by 5 bases and J by 4 bases, with 9 bases between the two germline ends. CDR1 and CDR2 from the germline V gene are SGHVS and FNYEAQ. The CDR3 is made up of 13 amino acids. CDR3 in DNA: TGTGCCAGCAGCCCAGGAGTAAATCAGCCCCAGCATTTT. Its protein is CASSPGVNQPQHF.

A word on this clonotype: This clone may be a read error of a much larger clone one base away. This chain uses TRBV6-2 or TRBV6-3 with TRBJ2-3; D is unclear. From germline, CDR1 is MNHEY and CDR2 SVGEGT. The CDR3 runs 13 residues. CDR3 sequence reads: CASRYSDSNTQYF. The CDR3 DNA reads as TGTGCCAGCAGGTACTCAGATTCGAATACGCAGTATTTT.